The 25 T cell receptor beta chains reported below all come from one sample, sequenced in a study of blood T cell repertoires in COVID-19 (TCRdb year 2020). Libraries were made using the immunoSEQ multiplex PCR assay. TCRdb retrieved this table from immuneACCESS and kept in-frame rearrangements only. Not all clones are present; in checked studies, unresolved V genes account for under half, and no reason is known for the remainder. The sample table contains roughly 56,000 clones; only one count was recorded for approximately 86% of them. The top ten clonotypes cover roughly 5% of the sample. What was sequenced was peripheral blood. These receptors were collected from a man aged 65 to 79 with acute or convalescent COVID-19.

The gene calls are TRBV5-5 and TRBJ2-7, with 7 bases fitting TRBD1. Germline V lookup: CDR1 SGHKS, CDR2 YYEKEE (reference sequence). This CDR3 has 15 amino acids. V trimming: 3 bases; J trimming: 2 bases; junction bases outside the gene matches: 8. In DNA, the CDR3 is TGTGCCAGCAGCTATACGGGACAGCCAACCTACGAGCAGTACTTC. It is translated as CASSYTGQPTYEQYF.

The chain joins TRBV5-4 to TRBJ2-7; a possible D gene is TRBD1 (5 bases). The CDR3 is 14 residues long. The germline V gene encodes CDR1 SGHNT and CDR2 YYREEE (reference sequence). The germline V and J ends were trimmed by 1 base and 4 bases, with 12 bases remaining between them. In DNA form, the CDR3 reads TGTGCCAGCAGCTTGCGGCAGGGTAAGTACGAGCAGTACTTC. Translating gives CASSLRQGKYEQYF. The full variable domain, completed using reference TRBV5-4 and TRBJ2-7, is ETGVTQSPTHLIKTRGQQVTLRCSSQSGHNTVSWYQQALGQGPQFIFQYYREEENGRGNFPPRFSGLQFPNYSSELNVNALELDDSALYLCASSLRQGKYEQYFGPGTRLTVT.

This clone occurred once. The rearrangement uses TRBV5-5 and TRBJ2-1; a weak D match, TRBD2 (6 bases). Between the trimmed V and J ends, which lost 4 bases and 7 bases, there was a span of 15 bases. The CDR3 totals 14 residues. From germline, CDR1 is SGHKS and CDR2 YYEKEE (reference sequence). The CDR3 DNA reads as TGTGCCAGCAGCCGGATGGGGGGACCGAATGAGCAGTTCTTC. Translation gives CASSRMGGPNEQFF.

DNA of the CDR3: TGTGCCAGCAGTTCAGGGGAAGGCACCGGGGAGCTGTTTTTT. Translating gives CASSSGEGTGELFF. The rearrangement links TRBV6-4 to TRBJ2-2; TRBD1 might be the D (6 bases). Germline assignment: CDR1 MRHNA and CDR2 SNTAGT. Trimming stripped 5 bases from V and 4 bases from J, with 11 bases between. CDR3 length equals 14 residues.

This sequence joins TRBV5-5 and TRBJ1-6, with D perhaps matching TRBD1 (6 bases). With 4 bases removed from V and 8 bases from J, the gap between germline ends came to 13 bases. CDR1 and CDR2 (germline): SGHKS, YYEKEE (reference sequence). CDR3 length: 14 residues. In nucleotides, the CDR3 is TGTGCCAGCAGCCCAGACAGGTCATATTCACCCCTCCACTTT. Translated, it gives CASSPDRSYSPLHF.

CDR3: CASSQGSGETQYF. The CDR3 coding sequence is TGCGCCAGCAGCCAAGGGAGCGGCGAGACCCAGTACTTC. The chain is built from TRBV4-1 and TRBJ2-5, with TRBD2 as a possible D gene (5 bases). V was cut by 1 base and J by 5 bases, with 8 bases left in between. CDR1 is MGHRA and CDR2 is YSYEKL in the germline V gene. The CDR3 totals 13 residues.

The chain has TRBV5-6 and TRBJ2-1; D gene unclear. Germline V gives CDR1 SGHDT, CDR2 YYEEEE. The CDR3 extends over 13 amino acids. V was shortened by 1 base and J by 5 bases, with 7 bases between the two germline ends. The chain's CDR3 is CASSLLEDNEQFF. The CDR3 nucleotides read TGTGCCAGCAGCTTGTTAGAGGACAATGAGCAGTTCTTC. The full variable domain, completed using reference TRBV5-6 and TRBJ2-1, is DAGVTQSPTHLIKTRGQQVTLRCSPKSGHDTVSWYQQALGQGPQFIFQYYEEEERQRGNFPDRFSGHQFPNYSSELNVNALLLGDSALYLCASSLLEDNEQFFGPGTRLTVL.

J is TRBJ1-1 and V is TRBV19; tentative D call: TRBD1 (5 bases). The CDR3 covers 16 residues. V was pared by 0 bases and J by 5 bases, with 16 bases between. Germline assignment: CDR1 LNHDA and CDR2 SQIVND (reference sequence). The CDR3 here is CASSIDPVAGRTEAFF. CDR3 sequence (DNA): TGTGCCAGTAGTATAGATCCGGTGGCAGGGAGGACTGAAGCTTTCTTT. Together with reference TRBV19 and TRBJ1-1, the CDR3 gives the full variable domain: DGGITQSPKYLFRKEGQNVTLSCEQNLNHDAMYWYRQDPGQGLRLIYYSQIVNDFQKGDIAEGYSVSREKKESFPLTVTSAQKNPTAFYLCASSIDPVAGRTEAFFGQGTRLTVV.

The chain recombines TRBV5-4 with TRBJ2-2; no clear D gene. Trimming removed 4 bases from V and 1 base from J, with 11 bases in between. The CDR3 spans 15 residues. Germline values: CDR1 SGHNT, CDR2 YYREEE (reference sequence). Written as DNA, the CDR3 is TGTGCCAGCAGCGTGGAACGAGGGAACACCGGGGAGCTGTTTTTT. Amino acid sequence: CASSVERGNTGELFF.

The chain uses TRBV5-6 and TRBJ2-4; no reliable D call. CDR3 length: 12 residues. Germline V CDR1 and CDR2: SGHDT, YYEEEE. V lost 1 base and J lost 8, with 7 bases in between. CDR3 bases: TGTGCCAGCAGCTTGTATCGGGACATTCAGTACTTC. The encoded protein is CASSLYRDIQYF. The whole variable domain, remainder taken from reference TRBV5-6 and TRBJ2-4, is DAGVTQSPTHLIKTRGQQVTLRCSPKSGHDTVSWYQQALGQGPQFIFQYYEEEERQRGNFPDRFSGHQFPNYSSELNVNALLLGDSALYLCASSLYRDIQYFGAGTRLSVL.

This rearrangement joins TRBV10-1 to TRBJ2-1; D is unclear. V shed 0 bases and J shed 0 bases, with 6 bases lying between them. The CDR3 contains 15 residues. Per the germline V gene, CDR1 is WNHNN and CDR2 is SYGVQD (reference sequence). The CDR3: CASSESLSSYNEQFF. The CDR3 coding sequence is TGCGCCAGCAGTGAGTCTCTGAGCTCCTACAATGAGCAGTTCTTC.

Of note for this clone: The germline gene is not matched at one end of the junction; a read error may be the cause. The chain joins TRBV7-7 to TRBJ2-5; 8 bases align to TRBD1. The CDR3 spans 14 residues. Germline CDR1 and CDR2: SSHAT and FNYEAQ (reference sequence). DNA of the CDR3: TGTGCTAGCAGCTATTCCACAGGGGGAGAGACCCAGTACTTC. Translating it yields CASSYSTGGETQYF.

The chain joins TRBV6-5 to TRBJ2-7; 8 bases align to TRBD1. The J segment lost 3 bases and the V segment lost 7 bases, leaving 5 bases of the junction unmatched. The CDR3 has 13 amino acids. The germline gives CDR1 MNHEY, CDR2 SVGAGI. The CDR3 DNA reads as TGTGCCAGCACCTTCGGACAGGGCTACGAGCAGTACTTC. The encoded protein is CASTFGQGYEQYF.

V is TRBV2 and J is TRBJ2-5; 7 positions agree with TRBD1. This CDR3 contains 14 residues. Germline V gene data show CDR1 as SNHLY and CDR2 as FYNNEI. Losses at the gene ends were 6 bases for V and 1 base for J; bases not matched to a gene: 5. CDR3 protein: CASSEQGSQETQYF. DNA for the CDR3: TGTGCCAGCAGCGAACAGGGGTCCCAAGAGACCCAGTACTTC.

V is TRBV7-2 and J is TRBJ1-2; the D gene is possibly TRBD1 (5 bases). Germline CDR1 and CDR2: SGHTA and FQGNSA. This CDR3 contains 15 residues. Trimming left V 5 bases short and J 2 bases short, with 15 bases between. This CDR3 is CASSPQGKPNYGYTF. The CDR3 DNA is TGTGCCAGCAGCCCCCAGGGAAAACCAAACTATGGCTACACCTTC.

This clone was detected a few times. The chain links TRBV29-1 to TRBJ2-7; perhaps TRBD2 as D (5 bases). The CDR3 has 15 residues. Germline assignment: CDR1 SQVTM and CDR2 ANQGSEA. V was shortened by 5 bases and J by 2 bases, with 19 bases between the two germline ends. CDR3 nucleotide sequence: TGCAGCGTTTTGGGGATTATTGACGGGACCTACGAGCAGTACTTC. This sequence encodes CSVLGIIDGTYEQYF.

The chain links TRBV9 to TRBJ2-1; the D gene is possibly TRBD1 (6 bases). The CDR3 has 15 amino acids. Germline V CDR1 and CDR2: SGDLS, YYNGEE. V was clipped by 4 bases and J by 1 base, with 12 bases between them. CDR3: CASSPRQVSYNEQFF. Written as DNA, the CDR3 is TGTGCCAGCAGCCCCCGACAGGTTTCCTACAATGAGCAGTTCTTC.

Here the CDR3 DNA reads TGTGCCAGCAGTCCACAGCACTCTGGGGCCAACGTCCTGACTTTC. Translation: CASSPQHSGANVLTF. The V and J genes are TRBV6-4 and TRBJ2-6; no clear D. Germline CDR1 MRHNA, CDR2 SNTAGT. V lost 5 bases, J lost 0 bases, and 8 bases lay in between. This CDR3 region has 15 residues.

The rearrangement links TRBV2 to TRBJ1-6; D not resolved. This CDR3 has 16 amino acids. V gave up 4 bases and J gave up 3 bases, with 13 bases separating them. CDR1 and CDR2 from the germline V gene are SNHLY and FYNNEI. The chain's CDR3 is CASSAGRDYYNSPLHF. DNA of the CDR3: TGTGCCAGCAGTGCGGGCAGAGACTACTATAATTCACCCCTCCACTTT.

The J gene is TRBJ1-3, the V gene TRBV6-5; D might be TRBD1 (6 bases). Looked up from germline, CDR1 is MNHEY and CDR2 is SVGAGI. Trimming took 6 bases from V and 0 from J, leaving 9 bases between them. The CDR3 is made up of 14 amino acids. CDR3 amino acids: CASRDSNSGNTIYF. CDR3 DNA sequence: TGTGCCAGCAGGGACAGTAACTCTGGAAACACCATATATTTT.

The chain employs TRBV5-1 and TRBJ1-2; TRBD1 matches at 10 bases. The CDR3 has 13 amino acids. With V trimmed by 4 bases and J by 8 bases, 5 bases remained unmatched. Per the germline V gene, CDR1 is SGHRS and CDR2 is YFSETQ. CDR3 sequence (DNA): TGCGCCAGCAGCAAGGGACAGGGGCAGGGCTACACCTTC. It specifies CASSKGQGQGYTF.

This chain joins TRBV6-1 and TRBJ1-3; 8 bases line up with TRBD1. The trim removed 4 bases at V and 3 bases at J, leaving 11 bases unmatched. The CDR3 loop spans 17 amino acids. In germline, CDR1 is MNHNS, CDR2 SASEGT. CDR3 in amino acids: CASSGRLQGAGGNTIYF. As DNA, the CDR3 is TGTGCCAGCAGTGGCCGTCTGCAGGGGGCTGGTGGAAACACCATATATTTT.

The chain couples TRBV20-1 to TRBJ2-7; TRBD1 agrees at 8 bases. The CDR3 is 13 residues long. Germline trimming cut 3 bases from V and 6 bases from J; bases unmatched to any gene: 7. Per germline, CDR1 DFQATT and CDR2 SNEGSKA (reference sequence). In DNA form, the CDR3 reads TGCAGTGCTAGTACAGGGGGGCAACGCGAGCAGTACTTC. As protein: CSASTGGQREQYF.

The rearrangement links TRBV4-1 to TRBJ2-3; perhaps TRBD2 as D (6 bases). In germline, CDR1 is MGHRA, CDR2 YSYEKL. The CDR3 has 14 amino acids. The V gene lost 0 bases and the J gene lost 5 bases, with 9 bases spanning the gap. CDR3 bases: TGCGCCAGCAGCCAAGACTGGGGGGAAGATACGCAGTATTTT. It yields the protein CASSQDWGEDTQYF.

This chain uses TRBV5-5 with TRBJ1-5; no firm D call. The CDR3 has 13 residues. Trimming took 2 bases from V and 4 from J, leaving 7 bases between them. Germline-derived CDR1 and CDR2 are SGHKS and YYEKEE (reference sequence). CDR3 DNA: TGTGCCAGCAGCTTATCCTTTAATCAGCCCCAGCATTTT. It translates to CASSLSFNQPQHF.